This entry lists 11 T cell receptor beta chains sequenced from one sample in a study of HIV-infected patients and healthy controls (dated 2014 in TCRdb). To prepare the library, 5' RACE was applied. Sequencing was performed on an Illumina MiSeq. Reverse transcription of approximately 460 ng RNA was performed with SuperScript III using primers directed against the alpha and beta constant regions. Separate libraries for the alpha and beta chains were generated through chain-specific third strand synthesis that incorporated multiplexing indices. The public reads were reprocessed in TCRdb via fastp at Q25 and MiXCR, keeping in-frame beta chains. CDR3 protein duplicates are merged, each entry listing the most common genes and DNA. This sample comprises 9,500 or so distinct CDR3 sequences, roughly 5% of them detected only once. The ten largest clones take up approximately 15% of the sample. Whole blood was used without fractionating the cells, so the repertoire represented all peripheral T cells without sorting.

Material: blood, obtained before antiretroviral therapy. The origin of the receptors is an adult with HIV infection.

This clonotype was recorded many times. V usage is TRBV27 and J usage is TRBJ1-4; tentative D call: TRBD1 (5 bases). The CDR3 loop spans 14 amino acids. The germline gives CDR1 MNHEY, CDR2 SMNVEV (reference sequence). Trimming cost V 5 bases and J 7 bases, with 14 bases left between them. The CDR3 spells CASSPSWGGEKLFF. In DNA form, the CDR3 reads TGTGCCAGCAGTCCTTCCTGGGGGGGTGAAAAACTGTTTTTT.

This clonotype was detected many times. V is TRBV28 and J is TRBJ2-7; 7 bases map to TRBD1. The CDR3 sequence is 14 residues long. CDR1 is MDHEN, CDR2 SYDVKM, per germline. Unmatched junction bases numbered 6, after V lost 5 bases and J lost 2 bases. CDR3 bases: TGTGCCAGCAGTATCACAGGGGCAACCTACGAGCAGTACTTC. It codes for CASSITGATYEQYF. Drawing the rest from reference TRBV28 and TRBJ2-7, the complete variable domain is DVKVTQSSRYLVKRTGEKVFLECVQDMDHENMFWYRQDPGLGLRLIYFSYDVKMKEKGDIPEGYSVSREKKERFSLILESASTNQTSMYLCASSITGATYEQYFGPGTRLTVT.

Ten or more counts support this clonotype. This rearrangement joins TRBV25-1 to TRBJ2-7; D call uncertain. Germline CDR1 and CDR2: MGHDK and SYGVNS. The V gene lost 5 bases and the J gene lost 3 bases, with 8 bases spanning the gap. The CDR3 extends over 12 amino acids. The DNA for the CDR3 is TGTGCCAGCAGTCTAACACTCTACGAGCAGTACTTC. Amino acid sequence: CASSLTLYEQYF.

This clonotype occurred a few times. The genes are TRBV20-1 and TRBJ1-1; D is undetermined. Germline V gene lookup returns CDR1 DFQATT and CDR2 SNEGSKA (reference sequence). The CDR3 runs to 15 residues. Trimming stripped 2 bases from V and 6 bases from J, with 19 bases between. The CDR3 here is CSARTPGSGFSEAFF. CDR3 bases: TGCAGTGCTAGAACCCCGGGTAGTGGCTTTTCTGAAGCTTTCTTT.

This clonotype is medium-sized. The rearrangement uses TRBV7-2 and TRBJ2-3; no reliable D call. V lost 1 base and J 4 bases, leaving 9 bases between the germline ends. CDR3 length: 14 amino acids. Germline assignment: CDR1 SGHTA and CDR2 FQGNSA. The CDR3 DNA reads as TGTGCCAGCAGCTTAGTAGATTCCCCAGATACGCAGTATTTT. Amino acid sequence: CASSLVDSPDTQYF.

In this sample, this clonotype turned up many times. V usage is TRBV9 and J usage is TRBJ1-1; D remains unclear. The CDR3 runs 14 residues. Germline loops: CDR1 SGDLS, CDR2 YYNGEE. V was cut by 0 bases and J by 1 base, with 7 bases left in between. For the CDR3, the DNA is TGTGCCAGCAGCGTAGACGAGGAGAACACTGAAGCTTTCTTT. It translates to CASSVDEENTEAFF. The full variable domain, rest sourced from reference TRBV9 and TRBJ1-1, is DSGVTQTPKHLITATGQRVTLRCSPRSGDLSVYWYQQSLDQGLQFLIQYYNGEERAKGNILERFSAQQFPDLHSELNLSSLELGDSALYFCASSVDEENTEAFFGQGTRLTVV.

This rearrangement joins TRBV11-2 to TRBJ2-7; 8 bases are a match to TRBD2. The CDR3 runs 13 residues. V shed 3 bases and J 4 bases; nucleotides not matched to a gene: 2. Per the germline V gene, CDR1 is SGHAT and CDR2 is FQNNGV. The CDR3 sequence is CASSFSGAYEQYF. The CDR3, as DNA: TGTGCCAGCAGCTTTAGCGGGGCATACGAGCAGTACTTC.

In this sample, this clonotype turned up a few times. The rearrangement uses TRBV20-1 and TRBJ2-5; TRBD1 or TRBD2 may be the D gene (5 bases each). This CDR3 contains 14 residues. Germline lookup yields CDR1 DFQATT and CDR2 SNEGSKA (reference sequence). V was shortened by 3 bases and J by 4 bases, with 15 bases between the two germline ends. CDR3 nucleotide sequence: TGCAGTGCTAGGCCGCCGGGGCCTGGAGAGACCCAGTACTTC. Protein product: CSARPPGPGETQYF.

This clonotype is labeled as medium-sized. This rearrangement joins TRBV7-2 to TRBJ2-7, with D possibly called TRBD1 or TRBD2 (6 bases each). The CDR3 consists of 15 residues. The V gene lost 1 base and the J gene lost 3 bases, with 13 bases spanning the gap. Germline CDR1 and CDR2: SGHTA and FQGNSA. The CDR3 DNA reads TGTGCCAGCAGCTTAGACGGGGGCCCCCTCTACGAGCAGTACTTC. It codes for CASSLDGGPLYEQYF.

The chain carries TRBV19 and TRBJ2-7; D is ambiguous. V shed 0 bases and J shed 1 base, with 19 bases lying between them. Germline values: CDR1 LNHDA, CDR2 SQIVND (reference sequence). This CDR3 comprises 18 residues. CDR3: CASSIEVPLRTASYEQYF. The CDR3 bases are TGTGCCAGTAGTATAGAAGTCCCGCTTAGGACGGCGTCCTACGAGCAGTACTTC.

This clonotype was counted ten times or more. The chain recombines TRBV19 with TRBJ1-5; D perhaps matches TRBD1 (5 bases). CDR3 size: 14 residues. Germline V lookup: CDR1 LNHDA, CDR2 SQIVND (reference sequence). Trimming shortened V by 3 bases and J by 3 bases, and 9 bases separated the two germline ends. In DNA form, the CDR3 reads TGTGCCAGTAGTATTGACAGCTTCAATCAGCCCCAGCATTTT. Translation gives CASSIDSFNQPQHF.